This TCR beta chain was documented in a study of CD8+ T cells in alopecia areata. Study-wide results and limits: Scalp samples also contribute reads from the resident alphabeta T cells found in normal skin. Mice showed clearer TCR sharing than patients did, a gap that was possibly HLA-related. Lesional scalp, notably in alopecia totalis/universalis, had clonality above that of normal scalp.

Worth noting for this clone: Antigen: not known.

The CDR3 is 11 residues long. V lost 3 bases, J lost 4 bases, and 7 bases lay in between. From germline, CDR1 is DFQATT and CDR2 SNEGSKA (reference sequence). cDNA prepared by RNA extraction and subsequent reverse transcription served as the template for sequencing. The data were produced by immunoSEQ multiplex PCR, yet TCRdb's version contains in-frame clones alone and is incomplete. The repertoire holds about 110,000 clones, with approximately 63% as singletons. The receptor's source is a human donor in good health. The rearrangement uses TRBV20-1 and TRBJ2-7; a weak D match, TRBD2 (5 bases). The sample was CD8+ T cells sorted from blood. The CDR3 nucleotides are TGCAGTGCTAGCGGGGTATACGAGCAGTACTTC. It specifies CSASGVYEQYF.